A single sample gave rise to the 23 T cell receptor beta chains below, sequenced in a study of radiation and T cells in renal cell carcinoma (dated by TCRdb to the early 2020s). The library was built by means of the immunoSEQ multiplex PCR assay. Not all clones reach the TCRdb copy of this immuneACCESS table, which keeps in-frame sequences only. Checked studies attribute under half of the gap to unresolved V genes and leave the rest unexplained. Present in this sample are over 90,000 clones, around 84% of which were seen just once. Clones ranked in the top ten supply more than 7% of the sample. The time point label for this specimen denotes: blood 4 weeks post-SBRT, at nephrectomy. Explained via the paper, the treatment or condition label denotes: 15 Gy SBRT to primary tumor, nephrectomy 4 weeks later. Sequenced here: blood, sampled from a patient whose treatment included radiotherapy and nephrectomy. These receptors originate from a man between 60 and 75 years old with renal cell carcinoma.

V and J are TRBV2 and TRBJ2-1; D is unresolved. CDR3 length equals 15 residues. V lost 5 bases to trimming and J lost 1 base, with 12 bases between them. The germline gives CDR1 SNHLY, CDR2 FYNNEI. The CDR3 is CASSLTALSYNEQFF. For the CDR3, the DNA is TGTGCCAGCAGTCTCACAGCATTATCCTACAATGAGCAGTTCTTC. The full variable domain, completed using reference TRBV2 and TRBJ2-1, is EPEVTQTPSHQVTQMGQEVILRCVPISNHLYFYWYRQILGQKVEFLVSFYNNEISEKSEIFDDQFSVERPDGSNFTLKIRSTKLEDSAMYFCASSLTALSYNEQFFGPGTRLTVL.

This clone was counted between two and nine times. V and J are TRBV7-6 and TRBJ2-2; 11 bases align to TRBD1. The CDR3 is 18 amino acids. Per germline, CDR1 SGHVS and CDR2 FNYEAQ. Trimming at V came to 3 bases and at J to 7 bases, leaving 13 bases not matched to a gene. CDR3 bases: TGTGCCAGCAGCTTTATCCTCGGACAGGGGGCATCGGGCGGGGAGCTGTTTTTT. Translation: CASSFILGQGASGGELFF.

This clone was observed a single time. CDR3 coding DNA: TGTGCCATCAGTGAGCAGCAGCGGGGCTTAGATACGCAGTATTTT. Residues: CAISEQQRGLDTQYF. The V call is TRBV10-3, the J call TRBJ2-3, with 7 bases fitting TRBD2. The CDR3 spans 15 residues. The germline CDR1 and CDR2 sequences are ENHRY and SYGVKD. The junction had 7 bases not matched to a gene; V was cut back by 2 bases and J by 5 bases.

The chain couples TRBV4-3 to TRBJ2-7, with 8 bases fitting TRBD1. The CDR3 consists of 19 residues. V lost 1 base, J lost 1 base, and 15 bases stayed unmatched. CDR1 LGHNA and CDR2 YSLEER come from the germline V gene. The CDR3 sequence is CASSQVWGLTGAASYEQYF. The CDR3 DNA reads as TGCGCCAGCAGCCAAGTATGGGGCCTGACAGGGGCCGCATCCTACGAGCAGTACTTC.

The CDR3 loop is CASSLRQKYEQYF. The CDR3 bases are TGTGCCAGCAGCTTACGACAGAAGTACGAGCAGTACTTC. The chain joins TRBV11-2 to TRBJ2-7; perhaps TRBD1 as D (5 bases). The CDR3 sequence is 13 residues long. CDR1 and CDR2 (germline): SGHAT, FQNNGV. Trimming removed 2 bases from V and 4 bases from J, with 9 bases in between.

This sequence joins TRBV28 and TRBJ2-2; D unclear. The CDR3 has 14 residues. Deletions cut 8 bases from V and 0 bases from J, with 10 bases between. Germline V gene lookup returns CDR1 MDHEN and CDR2 SYDVKM. CDR3 nucleotides: TGTGCCAGCTATGGCAGCCCGAACACCGGGGAGCTGTTTTTT. Its translation: CASYGSPNTGELFF.

The CDR3 coding sequence is TGTGCCAGCAGCCCCTATGGCGATACGCAGTATTTT. It specifies CASSPYGDTQYF. The J gene is TRBJ2-3, the V gene TRBV13; D ambiguous. The CDR3 consists of 12 residues. The V gene's germline CDR1 is PRHDT and CDR2 FYEKMQ (reference sequence). V lost 5 bases and J 6 bases, leaving 9 bases between the germline ends.

This chain uses TRBV28 with TRBJ1-5; D unclear. The germline gives CDR1 MDHEN, CDR2 SYDVKM. The CDR3 runs 18 residues. Trimming took 6 bases from V and 0 from J, leaving 21 bases between them. CDR3 in amino acids: CASSTRVWRDYSNQPQHF. CDR3 DNA sequence: TGTGCCAGCAGCACCAGAGTATGGAGGGATTATAGCAATCAGCCCCAGCATTTT.

This clone was found once. The chain is built from TRBV9 and TRBJ2-7, with D uncertain. The CDR3 length is 15 residues. V was cut by 4 bases and J by 4 bases, with 18 bases left in between. The V gene's germline CDR1 is SGDLS and CDR2 YYNGEE. In DNA, the CDR3 is TGTGCCAGCAGCTCGCTCCCGCTCGATAATTACGAGCAGTACTTC. Residues: CASSSLPLDNYEQYF.

The chain employs TRBV7-9 and TRBJ2-7; 10 nucleotides align to TRBD2. Germline CDR1 is SEHNR and CDR2 is FQNEAQ (reference sequence). The V and J ends lost 5 bases and 4 bases, in that order; junction bases with no gene match: 11. This CDR3 is 16 amino acids long. The chain's CDR3 is CASSTQLAGGKYEQYF. CDR3 DNA: TGTGCCAGCAGCACCCAATTAGCGGGAGGAAAGTACGAGCAGTACTTC.

The CDR3 DNA sequence: TGTGCCAGCAGCCAAAACAGGGGAATTGATGGCTACACCTTC. Residues: CASSQNRGIDGYTF. The chain joins TRBV14 to TRBJ1-2; 7 bases align to TRBD1. CDR1 SGHDN and CDR2 FVKESK come from the germline V gene. This CDR3 has 14 residues. Trimming removed 2 bases from V and 6 bases from J; junction bases left unmatched: 6.

This sequence joins TRBV7-2 and TRBJ2-5, with 7 bases identical to TRBD1. V lost 3 bases to trimming and J lost 5 bases; unmatched junction nucleotides: 9. The CDR3 loop spans 15 amino acids. CDR1 and CDR2 from the germline V gene are SGHTA and FQGNSA. Here the CDR3 reads CASSFGDRRRETQYF. CDR3 sequence (DNA): TGTGCCAGCAGCTTTGGGGACAGACGAAGGGAGACCCAGTACTTC.

The chain recombines TRBV28 with TRBJ2-1, with no clear D. The CDR3 runs 16 residues. CDR1 is MDHEN and CDR2 is SYDVKM in the germline V gene. The V and J ends lost 3 bases and 6 bases respectively, with 18 bases between them. In nucleotides, the CDR3 is TGTGCCAGCAGTTTTAATTACCTGGGGTCTGTCAATGAGCAGTTCTTC. Translating it yields CASSFNYLGSVNEQFF. The entire variable domain, with the rest obtained from reference TRBV28 and TRBJ2-1, is as follows: DVKVTQSSRYLVKRTGEKVFLECVQDMDHENMFWYRQDPGLGLRLIYFSYDVKMKEKGDIPEGYSVSREKKERFSLILESASTNQTSMYLCASSFNYLGSVNEQFFGPGTRLTVL.

The rearrangement joins TRBV7-8 to TRBJ2-2; maybe TRBD2 (5 bases). Germline CDR1 reads SGHVS; CDR2 reads FQNEAQ. The ends were cut back, 10 bases at V and 2 bases at J, with 20 bases in the middle. The CDR3 sequence is 16 residues long. The CDR3 nucleotides are TGTGCCATCTCCGAGGGAGCACGCATAAACACCGGGGAGCTGTTTTTT. Translating gives CAISEGARINTGELFF.

The chain employs TRBV4-1 and TRBJ1-2; 10 bases agree with TRBD1. CDR3 length equals 15 residues. V was clipped by 3 bases and J by 6 bases; unmatched bases: 7. Germline V gene sequence: CDR1 MGHRA, CDR2 YSYEKL. The CDR3 DNA is TGCGCCAGCAGCCACCCCGGGACAGGGGAGCATGGCTACACCTTC. It is translated as CASSHPGTGEHGYTF.

The gene calls are TRBV6-6 and TRBJ2-7; D may be TRBD1 (6 bases). The V and J ends lost 2 bases and 9 bases respectively, with 17 bases between them. The CDR3 runs 14 residues. Per germline, CDR1 MNHNY and CDR2 SVGAGI (reference sequence). The CDR3 protein is CASSYVGHSAGQYF. CDR3 nucleotides: TGTGCCAGCAGTTACGTGGGACACTCGGCGGGGCAGTACTTC.

In DNA form, the CDR3 reads TGTGCCAGCAGTTTACCGCTAGCGGAAACGTGGAGGGACACCGGGGAGCTGTTTTTT. Amino acid sequence: CASSLPLAETWRDTGELFF. The rearrangement uses TRBV28 and TRBJ2-2; 7 bases are shared with TRBD2. The V gene end was trimmed by 2 bases and the J gene end by 3 bases; junction bases not matched to a gene: 15. CDR1 is MDHEN, CDR2 SYDVKM, per germline. The CDR3 extends over 19 amino acids.

The V call is TRBV30, the J call TRBJ2-2; D gene uncertain. Germline loops: CDR1 GTSNPN, CDR2 SVGIG (reference sequence). V was pared by 5 bases and J by 5 bases, with 9 bases between. The CDR3 contains 12 residues. CDR3 DNA: TGTGCCTGGCCCTCCTCTACCGGGGAGCTGTTTTTT. Protein sequence: CAWPSSTGELFF.

The chain couples TRBV5-1 to TRBJ2-2, with TRBD1 identical over 8 bases. V shed 4 bases, J shed 4 bases, and the junction held 6 bases outside the gene matches. The CDR3 loop spans 15 amino acids. Germline CDR1 is SGHRS and CDR2 is YFSETQ. The CDR3 loop is CASSKTGESTGELFF. CDR3 nucleotides: TGCGCCAGCAGCAAGACAGGGGAGAGCACCGGGGAGCTGTTTTTT. The entire variable domain, with the rest obtained from reference TRBV5-1 and TRBJ2-2, is as follows: KAGVTQTPRYLIKTRGQQVTLSCSPISGHRSVSWYQQTPGQGLQFLFEYFSETQRNKGNFPGRFSGRQFSNSRSEMNVSTLELGDSALYLCASSKTGESTGELFFGEGSRLTVL.

This clone qualifies as medium-sized. The rearrangement uses TRBV4-1 and TRBJ2-1; 8 positions agree with TRBD1. From germline, CDR1 is MGHRA and CDR2 YSYEKL. V was pared by 3 bases and J by 2 bases, with 12 bases of the junction left unmatched. The CDR3 has 18 amino acids. This CDR3 reads CASSQTADRGGPYNEQFF. In nucleotides, the CDR3 is TGCGCCAGCAGCCAGACCGCTGACAGGGGAGGACCCTACAATGAGCAGTTCTTC.

The V gene is TRBV7-3, the J gene TRBJ2-7, with D possibly matching TRBD2 (5 bases). V was trimmed by 2 bases and J by 4 bases, leaving 18 bases between them. This CDR3 is built from 16 residues. Per the germline V gene, CDR1 is SGHTA and CDR2 is FQGTGA. The CDR3 sequence: CASSLSPSLTPYEQYF. For the CDR3, the DNA is TGTGCCAGCAGCTTATCCCCTAGCCTGACTCCTTACGAGCAGTACTTC.

V usage is TRBV15 and J usage is TRBJ2-3, with a weak D call TRBD1 (6 bases). Per the germline V gene, CDR1 is LNHNV and CDR2 is YYDKDF (reference sequence). The CDR3 totals 16 residues. Trimming shortened V by 4 bases and J by 0 bases, and 14 bases separated the two germline ends. The CDR3 sequence is CATSNPPQGSTDTQYF. The CDR3 bases are TGTGCCACCAGCAACCCTCCGCAGGGGAGCACAGATACGCAGTATTTT.

The rearrangement uses TRBV7-8 and TRBJ2-1, with unresolved D. This CDR3 spans 14 amino acids. Germline V lookup: CDR1 SGHVS, CDR2 FQNEAQ. Trimming stripped 1 base from V and 2 bases from J, with 6 bases between. CDR3 nucleotide sequence: TGTGCCAGCAGCTTAGATCAGGCCTACAATGAGCAGTTCTTC. As protein: CASSLDQAYNEQFF.